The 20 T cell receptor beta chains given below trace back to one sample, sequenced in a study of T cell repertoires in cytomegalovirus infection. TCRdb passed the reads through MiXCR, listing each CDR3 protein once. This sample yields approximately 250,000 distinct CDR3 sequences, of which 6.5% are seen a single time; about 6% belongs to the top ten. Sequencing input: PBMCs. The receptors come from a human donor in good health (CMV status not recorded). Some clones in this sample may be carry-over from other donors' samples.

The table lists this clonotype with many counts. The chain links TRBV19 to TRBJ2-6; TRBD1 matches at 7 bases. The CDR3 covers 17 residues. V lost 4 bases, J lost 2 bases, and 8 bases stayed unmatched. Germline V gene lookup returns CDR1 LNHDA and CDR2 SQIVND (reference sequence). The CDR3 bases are TGTGCCAGTAGTACCGGCAGGGGGATGGCTGGGGCCAACGTCCTGACTTTC. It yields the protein CASSTGRGMAGANVLTF.

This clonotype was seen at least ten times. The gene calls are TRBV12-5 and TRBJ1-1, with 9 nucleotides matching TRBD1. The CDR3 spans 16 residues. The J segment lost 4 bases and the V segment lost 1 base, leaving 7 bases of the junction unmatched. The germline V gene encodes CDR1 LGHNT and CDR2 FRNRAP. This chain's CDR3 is CASGLGSGQGVTEAFF. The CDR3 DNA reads TGTGCTAGTGGTTTGGGGTCGGGACAGGGCGTCACTGAAGCTTTCTTT.

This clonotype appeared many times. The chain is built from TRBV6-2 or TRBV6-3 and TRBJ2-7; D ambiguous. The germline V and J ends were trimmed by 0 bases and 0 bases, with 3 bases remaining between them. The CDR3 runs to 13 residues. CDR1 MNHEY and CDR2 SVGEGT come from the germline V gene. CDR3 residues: CASSYSASYEQYF. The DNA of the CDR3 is TGTGCCAGCAGTTACTCGGCCTCCTACGAGCAGTACTTC.

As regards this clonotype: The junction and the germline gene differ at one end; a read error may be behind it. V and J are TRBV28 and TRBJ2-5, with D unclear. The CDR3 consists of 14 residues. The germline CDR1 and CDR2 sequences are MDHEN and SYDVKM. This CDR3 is CASSPSLTKGPPPF. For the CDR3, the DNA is TGTGCCAGCAGTCCCAGCCTCACTAAAGGCCCGCCCCCGTTC. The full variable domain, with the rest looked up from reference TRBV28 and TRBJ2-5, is DVKVTQSSRYLVKRTGEKVFLECVQDMDHENMFWYRQDPGLGLRLIYFSYDVKMKEKGDIPEGYSVSREKKERFSLILESASTNQTSMYLCASSPSLTKGPPPFGPGTRLLVL.

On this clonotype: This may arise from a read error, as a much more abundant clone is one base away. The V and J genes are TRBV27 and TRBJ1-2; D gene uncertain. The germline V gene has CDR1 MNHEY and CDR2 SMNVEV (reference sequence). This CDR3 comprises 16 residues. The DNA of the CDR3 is TGTGCCAGCAATTTAAGGATGCGGCCCCTCAACTATGGCTACACCTTC. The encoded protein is CASNLRMRPLNYGYTF.

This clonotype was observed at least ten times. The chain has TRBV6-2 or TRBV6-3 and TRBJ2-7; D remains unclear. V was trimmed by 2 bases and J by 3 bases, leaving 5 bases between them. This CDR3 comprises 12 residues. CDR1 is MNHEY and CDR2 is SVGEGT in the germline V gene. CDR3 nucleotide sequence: TGTGCCAGCAGTTACCCTTACTACGAGCAGTACTTC. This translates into CASSYPYYEQYF.

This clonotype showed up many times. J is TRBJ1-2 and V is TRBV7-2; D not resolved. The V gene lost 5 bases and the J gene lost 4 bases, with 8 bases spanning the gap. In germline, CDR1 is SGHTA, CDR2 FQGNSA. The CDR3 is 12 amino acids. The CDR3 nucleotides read TGTGCCAGCAGCCCCCGGAGCTATGGCTACACCTTC. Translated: CASSPRSYGYTF.

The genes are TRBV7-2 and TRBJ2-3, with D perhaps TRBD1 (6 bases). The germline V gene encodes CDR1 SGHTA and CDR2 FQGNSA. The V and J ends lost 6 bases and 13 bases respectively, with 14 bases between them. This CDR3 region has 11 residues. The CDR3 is CASRAGVSEYF. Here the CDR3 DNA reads TGTGCCAGCAGGGCAGGGGTGTCTGAGTATTTT.

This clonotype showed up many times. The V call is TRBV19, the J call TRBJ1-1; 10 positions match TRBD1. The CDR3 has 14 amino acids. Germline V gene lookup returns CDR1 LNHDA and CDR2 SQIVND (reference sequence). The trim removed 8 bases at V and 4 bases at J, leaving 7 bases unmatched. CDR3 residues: CASRDRGASTEAFF. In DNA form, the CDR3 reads TGTGCCAGTCGGGACAGGGGTGCAAGCACTGAAGCTTTCTTT.

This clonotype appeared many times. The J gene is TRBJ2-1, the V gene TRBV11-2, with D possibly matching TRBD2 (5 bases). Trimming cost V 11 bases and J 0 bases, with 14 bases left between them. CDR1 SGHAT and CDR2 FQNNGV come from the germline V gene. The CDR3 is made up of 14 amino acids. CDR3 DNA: TGTGCCGCAGGCGGGCGAAGCTCCTACAATGAGCAGTTCTTC. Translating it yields CAAGGRSSYNEQFF. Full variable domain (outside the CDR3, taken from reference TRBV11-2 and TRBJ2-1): EAGVAQSPRYKIIEKRQSVAFWCNPISGHATLYWYQQILGQGPKLLIQFQNNGVVDDSQLPKDRFSAERLKGVDSTLKIQPAKLEDSAVYLCAAGGRSSYNEQFFGPGTRLTVL.

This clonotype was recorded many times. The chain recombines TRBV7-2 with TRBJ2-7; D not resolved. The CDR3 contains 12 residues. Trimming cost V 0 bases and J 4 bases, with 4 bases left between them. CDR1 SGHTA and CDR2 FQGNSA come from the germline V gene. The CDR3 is CASSLAAYEQYF. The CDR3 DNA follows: TGTGCCAGCAGCTTAGCCGCTTACGAGCAGTACTTC. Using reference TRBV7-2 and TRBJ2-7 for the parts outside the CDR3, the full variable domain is GAGVSQSPSNKVTEKGKDVELRCDPISGHTALYWYRQSLGQGLEFLIYFQGNSAPDKSGLPSDRFSAERTGGSVSTLTIQRTQQEDSAVYLCASSLAAYEQYFGPGTRLTVT.

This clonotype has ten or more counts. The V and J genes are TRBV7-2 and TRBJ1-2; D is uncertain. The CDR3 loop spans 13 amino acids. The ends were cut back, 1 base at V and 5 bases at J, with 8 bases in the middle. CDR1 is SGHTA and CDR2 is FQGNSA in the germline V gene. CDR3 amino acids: CASSLVYQYGYTF. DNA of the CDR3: TGTGCCAGCAGCTTAGTCTACCAGTATGGCTACACCTTC.

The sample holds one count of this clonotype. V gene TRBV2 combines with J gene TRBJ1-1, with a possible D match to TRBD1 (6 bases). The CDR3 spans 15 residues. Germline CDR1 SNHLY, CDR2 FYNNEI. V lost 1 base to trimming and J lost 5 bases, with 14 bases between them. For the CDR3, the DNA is TGTGCCAGCAGTGAAGGTCCAGGGAGGGGGACTGAAGCTTTCTTT. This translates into CASSEGPGRGTEAFF.

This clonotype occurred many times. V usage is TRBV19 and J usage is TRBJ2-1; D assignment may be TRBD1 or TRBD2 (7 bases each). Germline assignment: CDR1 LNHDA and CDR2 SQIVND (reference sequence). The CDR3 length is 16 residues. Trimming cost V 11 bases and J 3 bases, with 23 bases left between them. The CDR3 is CAPDGGGDRVYNEQFF. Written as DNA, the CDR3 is TGTGCCCCAGATGGGGGAGGGGACAGAGTCTACAATGAGCAGTTCTTC.

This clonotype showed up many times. CDR3 in amino acids: CASSYNLNRVAKNIQYF. The CDR3 nucleotides read TGTGCCAGCAGTTACAACCTGAACAGGGTAGCCAAAAACATTCAGTACTTC. The J gene is TRBJ2-4, the V gene TRBV6-2 or TRBV6-3, with TRBD1 as a possible D gene (6 bases). Trimming removed 2 bases from V and 0 bases from J, with 14 bases in between. CDR3 length equals 17 residues. Per the germline V gene, CDR1 is MNHEY and CDR2 is SVGEGT.

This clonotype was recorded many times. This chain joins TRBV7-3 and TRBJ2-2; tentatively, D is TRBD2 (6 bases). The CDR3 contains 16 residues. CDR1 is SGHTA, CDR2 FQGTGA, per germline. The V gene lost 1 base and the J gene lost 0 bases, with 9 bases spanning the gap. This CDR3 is CASSLSGTANTGELFF. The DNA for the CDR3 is TGTGCCAGCAGCTTAAGTGGGACTGCGAACACCGGGGAGCTGTTTTTT.

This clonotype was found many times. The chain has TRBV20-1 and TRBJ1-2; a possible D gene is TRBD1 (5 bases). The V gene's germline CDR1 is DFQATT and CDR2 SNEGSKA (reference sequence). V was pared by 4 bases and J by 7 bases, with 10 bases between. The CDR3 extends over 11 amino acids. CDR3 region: CSAKEGPGYTF. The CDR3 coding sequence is TGCAGTGCTAAGGAGGGGCCTGGCTACACCTTC.

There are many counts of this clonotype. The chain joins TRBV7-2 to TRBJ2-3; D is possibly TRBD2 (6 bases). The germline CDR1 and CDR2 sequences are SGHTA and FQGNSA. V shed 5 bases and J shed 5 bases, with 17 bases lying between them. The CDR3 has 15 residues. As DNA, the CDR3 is TGTGCCAGCAGCCCGACGGGACTTCAGGGAGATACGCAGTATTTT. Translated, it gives CASSPTGLQGDTQYF. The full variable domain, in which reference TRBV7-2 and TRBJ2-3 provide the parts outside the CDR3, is GAGVSQSPSNKVTEKGKDVELRCDPISGHTALYWYRQSLGQGLEFLIYFQGNSAPDKSGLPSDRFSAERTGGSVSTLTIQRTQQEDSAVYLCASSPTGLQGDTQYFGPGTRLTVL.

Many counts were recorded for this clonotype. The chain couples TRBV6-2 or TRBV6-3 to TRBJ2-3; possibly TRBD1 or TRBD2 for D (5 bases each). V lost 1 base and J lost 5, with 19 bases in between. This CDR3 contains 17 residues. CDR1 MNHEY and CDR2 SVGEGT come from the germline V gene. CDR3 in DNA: TGTGCCAGCAGTTACTTCGTAGCAGGGCCGAGGGGAGATACGCAGTATTTT. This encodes CASSYFVAGPRGDTQYF.

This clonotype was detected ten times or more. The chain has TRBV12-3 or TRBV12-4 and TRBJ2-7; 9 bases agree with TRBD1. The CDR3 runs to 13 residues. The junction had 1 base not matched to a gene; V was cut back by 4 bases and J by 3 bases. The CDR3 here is CASSWGQGYEQYF. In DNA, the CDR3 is TGTGCCAGCAGTTGGGGACAGGGCTACGAGCAGTACTTC.